Listed below are T cell receptor beta chains from one sample, sequenced in a study of control samples from healthy donors and cancer patients. Sequencing was performed with immunoSEQ multiplex PCR; in TCRdb, only in-frame clones are kept and a portion is missing. Of over 15,000 clones in the sample, about 89% were seen once. Sequenced: PBMCs. The receptors were sampled from a man in his fifties or sixties with head and neck cancer. Each CDR3 is given with its conserved first and last residue. Fields, in order: D gene, clone size, J gene, V gene, CDR3 protein, CDR3 DNA. A D gene is named only where the DNA matches it firmly. The size field is filled for only some rows; it gives once, few, many or a size class.

D gene: TRBD1; clone size: .; J gene: TRBJ1-3; V gene: TRBV3-1/TRBV3-2; CDR3 protein: CASSQDRQGARNTIYF; CDR3 DNA: TGTGCCAGCAGCCAAGATAGGCAGGGGGCTCGAAACACCATATATTTT
D gene: TRBD1; clone size: .; J gene: TRBJ1-4; V gene: TRBV5-1; CDR3 protein: CASSPGQIQPGGLFF; CDR3 DNA: TGCGCCAGCAGCCCGGGACAGATACAACCCGGGGGACTGTTTTTT
D gene: .; clone size: .; J gene: TRBJ2-2; V gene: TRBV7-2; CDR3 protein: CASSLDGVRGGELFF; CDR3 DNA: TGTGCCAGCAGCTTAGATGGTGTCCGCGGCGGGGAGCTGTTTTTT
D gene: TRBD1; clone size: .; J gene: TRBJ1-1; V gene: TRBV5-1; CDR3 protein: CASSVGHGTDTEAFF; CDR3 DNA: TGCGCCAGCAGCGTGGGCCATGGGACAGACACTGAAGCTTTCTTT
D gene: TRBD1; clone size: .; J gene: TRBJ1-1; V gene: TRBV12-3/TRBV12-4; CDR3 protein: CASRTTGPPEAFF; CDR3 DNA: TGTGCCAGCAGAACGACAGGGCCCCCTGAAGCTTTCTTT
D gene: TRBD1; clone size: .; J gene: TRBJ1-1; V gene: TRBV29-1; CDR3 protein: CSAGLRTGTEAFF; CDR3 DNA: TGCAGCGCGGGGTTGAGGACAGGGACTGAAGCTTTCTTT
D gene: .; clone size: .; J gene: TRBJ2-7; V gene: TRBV7-9; CDR3 protein: CASTSAGDEQYF; CDR3 DNA: TGTGCCAGCACCTCGGCTGGGGACGAGCAGTACTTC
D gene: TRBD2; clone size: .; J gene: TRBJ2-7; V gene: TRBV3-1/TRBV3-2; CDR3 protein: CASSRDYYEQYF; CDR3 DNA: TGTGCCAGCAGCCGGGACTACTACGAGCAGTACTTC
D gene: TRBD2; clone size: .; J gene: TRBJ2-1; V gene: TRBV23-1; CDR3 protein: CASSQGGVLSYEQFF; CDR3 DNA: TGCGCCAGCAGTCAGGGGGGGGTTTTATCTTATGAGCAGTTCTTC
D gene: .; clone size: .; J gene: TRBJ2-7; V gene: TRBV21-1; CDR3 protein: CASSKWGRGPHEQYF; CDR3 DNA: TGTGCCAGCAGCAAATGGGGCAGGGGCCCCCACGAGCAGTACTTC
D gene: .; clone size: once; J gene: TRBJ1-5; V gene: TRBV27; CDR3 protein: CASSLGGAISNQPQHF; CDR3 DNA: TGTGCCAGCAGTTTAGGCGGTGCGATTAGCAATCAGCCCCAGCATTTT
D gene: TRBD1; clone size: .; J gene: TRBJ1-6; V gene: TRBV3-1/TRBV3-2; CDR3 protein: CASSQDITGGSPLHF; CDR3 DNA: TGTGCCAGCAGCCAAGATATAACAGGGGGGTCACCCCTCCACTTT
D gene: TRBD2; clone size: .; J gene: TRBJ2-1; V gene: TRBV10-1; CDR3 protein: CASSWTSGGPYNEQFF; CDR3 DNA: TGCGCCAGCAGTTGGACTAGCGGGGGTCCCTACAATGAGCAGTTCTTC
D gene: .; clone size: .; J gene: TRBJ1-5; V gene: TRBV6-5; CDR3 protein: CATRDGNQPQHF; CDR3 DNA: TGTGCCACCCGGGACGGTAATCAGCCCCAGCATTTT
D gene: .; clone size: .; J gene: TRBJ1-4; V gene: TRBV29-1; CDR3 protein: CSVGEGDEKLFF; CDR3 DNA: TGCAGCGTTGGCGAAGGGGATGAAAAACTGTTTTTT
D gene: .; clone size: .; J gene: TRBJ2-7; V gene: TRBV6-5; CDR3 protein: CASSYSGPPNPYEQYF; CDR3 DNA: TGTGCCAGCAGTTACTCCGGCCCTCCCAATCCCTACGAGCAGTACTTC
D gene: .; clone size: .; J gene: TRBJ1-2; V gene: TRBV7-2; CDR3 protein: CASSFSRGSGGYTF; CDR3 DNA: TGTGCCAGCAGCTTCTCTCGGGGCTCGGGGGGCTACACCTTC
D gene: .; clone size: .; J gene: TRBJ1-5; V gene: TRBV9; CDR3 protein: CASSPDLVQPQHF; CDR3 DNA: TGTGCCAGCAGCCCGGACCTAGTTCAGCCCCAGCATTTT
D gene: .; clone size: few; J gene: TRBJ2-1; V gene: TRBV12-3/TRBV12-4; CDR3 protein: CASSRWRTTEQFF; CDR3 DNA: TGTGCCAGCAGTCGCTGGAGGACGACGGAGCAGTTCTTC
D gene: .; clone size: .; J gene: TRBJ2-2; V gene: TRBV11-3; CDR3 protein: CASSFSGGRLDTGELFF; CDR3 DNA: TGTGCCAGCAGTTTTTCCGGGGGGCGCTTGGACACCGGGGAGCTGTTTTTT
D gene: .; clone size: .; J gene: TRBJ1-1; V gene: TRBV20-1; CDR3 protein: CSASRGDEAFF; CDR3 DNA: TGCAGTGCCAGCCGGGGGGATGAAGCTTTCTTT
D gene: TRBD1; clone size: .; J gene: TRBJ2-7; V gene: TRBV6-6; CDR3 protein: CASSGHRGQSSYEQYF; CDR3 DNA: TGTGCCAGCAGTGGACACAGGGGCCAAAGCTCCTACGAGCAGTACTTC
D gene: .; clone size: .; J gene: TRBJ2-5; V gene: TRBV7-2; CDR3 protein: CASSYSRNQETQYF; CDR3 DNA: TGTGCCAGCAGTTACAGCCGAAATCAAGAGACCCAGTACTTC
D gene: TRBD1; clone size: .; J gene: TRBJ1-2; V gene: TRBV6-1; CDR3 protein: CASSETPVRGLGYGYTF; CDR3 DNA: TGTGCCAGCAGTGAAACCCCGGTCAGGGGGCTAGGCTATGGCTACACCTTC
D gene: .; clone size: .; J gene: TRBJ2-2; V gene: TRBV3-1/TRBV3-2; CDR3 protein: CASSQLPANTGELFF; CDR3 DNA: TGTGCCAGCAGCCAACTACCGGCGAACACCGGGGAGCTGTTTTTT
D gene: .; clone size: .; J gene: TRBJ1-4; V gene: TRBV10-3; CDR3 protein: CAISDLSGRPEKLFF; CDR3 DNA: TGTGCCATCAGTGACCTTTCGGGCCGGCCGGAAAAACTGTTTTTT
D gene: TRBD2; clone size: .; J gene: TRBJ2-1; V gene: TRBV24-1; CDR3 protein: CATSDSGTSVYNEQFF; CDR3 DNA: TGTGCCACCAGTGATTCCGGGACTAGCGTGTACAATGAGCAGTTCTTC
D gene: .; clone size: few; J gene: TRBJ2-2; V gene: TRBV7-9; CDR3 protein: CASSLRLVDGTGELFF; CDR3 DNA: TGTGCCAGCAGCTTACGATTGGTCGACGGCACCGGGGAGCTGTTTTTT
D gene: .; clone size: .; J gene: TRBJ2-2; V gene: TRBV12-5; CDR3 protein: CASGLVVGSNTGELFF; CDR3 DNA: TGTGCTAGTGGTTTGGTAGTAGGGTCGAACACCGGGGAGCTGTTTTTT
D gene: .; clone size: .; J gene: TRBJ2-3; V gene: TRBV24-1; CDR3 protein: CATSDRGKADTQYF; CDR3 DNA: TGTGCCACCAGTGACCGAGGGAAGGCGGATACGCAGTATTTT
D gene: TRBD1; clone size: once; J gene: TRBJ1-4; V gene: TRBV7-9; CDR3 protein: CASSSTGQPTNEKLFF; CDR3 DNA: TGTGCCAGCAGCTCGACGGGACAGCCAACTAATGAAAAACTGTTTTTT
D gene: TRBD1; clone size: .; J gene: TRBJ1-4; V gene: TRBV12-3/TRBV12-4; CDR3 protein: CASSKWTGLFF; CDR3 DNA: TGTGCCAGCAGTAAATGGACAGGACTGTTTTTT
D gene: .; clone size: .; J gene: TRBJ2-2; V gene: TRBV7-2; CDR3 protein: CASSLTGGGGELFF; CDR3 DNA: TGTGCCAGCAGCTTAACGGGGGGCGGCGGGGAGCTGTTTTTT
D gene: .; clone size: .; J gene: TRBJ2-1; V gene: TRBV7-2; CDR3 protein: CASSLEGHYNEQFF; CDR3 DNA: TGTGCCAGCAGCTTAGAGGGACACTACAATGAGCAGTTCTTC
D gene: .; clone size: .; J gene: TRBJ2-7; V gene: TRBV20-1; CDR3 protein: CSAPLGYEQYF; CDR3 DNA: TGCAGTGCTCCCCTAGGGTACGAGCAGTACTTC
D gene: .; clone size: .; J gene: TRBJ1-6; V gene: TRBV25-1; CDR3 protein: CASRDSVNSPLHF; CDR3 DNA: TGTGCCAGCAGAGACAGTGTAAATTCACCCCTCCACTTT
D gene: .; clone size: .; J gene: TRBJ2-5; V gene: TRBV7-9; CDR3 protein: CASSLRDYQETQYF; CDR3 DNA: TGTGCCAGCAGCCTCCGGGACTACCAAGAGACCCAGTACTTC
D gene: .; clone size: .; J gene: TRBJ2-1; V gene: TRBV10-2; CDR3 protein: CASSESGGPRPQFF; CDR3 DNA: TGCGCCAGCAGTGAGTCGGGGGGACCTCGGCCCCAGTTCTTC
D gene: .; clone size: .; J gene: TRBJ2-7; V gene: TRBV7-7; CDR3 protein: CASSLGGGSSYEQYF; CDR3 DNA: TGTGCTAGCAGCTTAGGAGGCGGTAGCTCCTACGAGCAGTACTTC
D gene: TRBD1; clone size: .; J gene: TRBJ1-6; V gene: TRBV19; CDR3 protein: CASSITGQATSPLHF; CDR3 DNA: TGTGCCAGTAGTATAACGGGACAGGCTACCTCACCCCTCCACTTT
D gene: .; clone size: once; J gene: TRBJ1-4; V gene: TRBV3-1/TRBV3-2; CDR3 protein: CASSQSGEGEKLFF; CDR3 DNA: TGTGCCAGCAGCCAATCAGGGGAGGGGGAAAAACTGTTTTTT
D gene: TRBD1; clone size: once; J gene: TRBJ1-6; V gene: TRBV2; CDR3 protein: CATIREGANSPLHF; CDR3 DNA: TGTGCCACCATCCGGGAGGGGGCAAATTCACCCCTCCACTTT
D gene: .; clone size: once; J gene: TRBJ2-3; V gene: TRBV9; CDR3 protein: CASSAPSTDTQYF; CDR3 DNA: TGTGCCAGCAGCGCCCCTAGCACAGATACGCAGTATTTT
D gene: .; clone size: .; J gene: TRBJ1-2; V gene: TRBV6-5; CDR3 protein: CASTSRGVGGYTF; CDR3 DNA: TGTGCCAGCACCTCCCGGGGGGTAGGGGGCTACACCTTC
D gene: .; clone size: once; J gene: TRBJ2-7; V gene: TRBV10-3; CDR3 protein: CAISADRTYEQYF; CDR3 DNA: TGTGCCATCAGTGCGGACAGAACCTACGAGCAGTACTTC
D gene: .; clone size: .; J gene: TRBJ1-2; V gene: TRBV29-1; CDR3 protein: CSVEELSGLSGYTF; CDR3 DNA: TGCAGCGTTGAAGAACTGAGTGGGTTAAGTGGCTACACCTTC
D gene: .; clone size: medium-sized; J gene: TRBJ2-6; V gene: TRBV27; CDR3 protein: CASSLSTVFSGANVLTF; CDR3 DNA: TGTGCCAGCAGTTTATCCACGGTCTTCTCTGGGGCCAACGTCCTGACTTTC
D gene: TRBD2; clone size: .; J gene: TRBJ2-2; V gene: TRBV5-5; CDR3 protein: CASSFLYGGANTGELFF; CDR3 DNA: TGTGCCAGCAGCTTTCTGTACGGGGGGGCGAACACCGGGGAGCTGTTTTTT